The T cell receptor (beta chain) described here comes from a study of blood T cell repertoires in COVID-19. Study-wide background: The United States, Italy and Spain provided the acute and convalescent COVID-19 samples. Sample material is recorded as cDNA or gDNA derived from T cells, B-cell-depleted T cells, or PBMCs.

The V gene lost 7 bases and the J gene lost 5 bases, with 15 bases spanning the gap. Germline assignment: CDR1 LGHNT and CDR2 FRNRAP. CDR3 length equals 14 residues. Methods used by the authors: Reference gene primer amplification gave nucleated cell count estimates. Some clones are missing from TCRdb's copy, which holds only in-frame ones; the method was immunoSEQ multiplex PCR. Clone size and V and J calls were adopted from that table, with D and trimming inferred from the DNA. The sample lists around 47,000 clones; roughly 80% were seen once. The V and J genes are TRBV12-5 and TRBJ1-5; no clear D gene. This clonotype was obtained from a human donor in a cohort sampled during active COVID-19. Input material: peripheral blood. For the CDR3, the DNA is TGTGCTAGTGCCCTTGGCTTTCCTTATCAGCCCCAGCATTTT. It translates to CASALGFPYQPQHF.